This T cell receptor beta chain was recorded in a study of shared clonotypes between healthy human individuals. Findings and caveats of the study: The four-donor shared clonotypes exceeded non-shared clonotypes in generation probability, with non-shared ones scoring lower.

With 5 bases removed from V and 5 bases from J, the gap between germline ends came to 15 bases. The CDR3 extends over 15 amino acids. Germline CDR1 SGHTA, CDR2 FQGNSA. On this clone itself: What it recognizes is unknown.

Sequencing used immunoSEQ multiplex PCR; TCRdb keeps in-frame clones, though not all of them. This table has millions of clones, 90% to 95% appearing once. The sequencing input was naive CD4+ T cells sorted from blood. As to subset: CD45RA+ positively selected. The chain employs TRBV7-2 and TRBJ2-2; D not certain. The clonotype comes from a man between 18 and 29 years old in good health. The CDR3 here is CASSDRSVVTGELFF. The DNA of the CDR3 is TGTGCCAGCAGCGACCGGTCGGTAGTGACCGGGGAGCTGTTTTTT.